Included here is one T cell receptor (beta chain) sequence, with context. Antigen: not known. Genomic DNA, serving as template, underwent TCR beta VDJ and CDR3 profiling. MiXCR was run by TCRdb on the reads, yielding one entry per CDR3 protein. This sample carries 200,000 to 300,000 distinct CDR3 sequences, 82% of them seen once, and the ten largest clones take less than 50%. This sample is part of a study of CD8+CD57+ T cells in acquired aplastic anemia. Looking at the study overall: DNA recovered from sorted CD4+ and CD8+ cells had a mean of approximately 3 ug.

Findings and caveats of the study: Patients shared some 29 CD8+ CDR3 sequences with controls.

The patients chosen for sequencing had shown expansion of CD8+CD57+ cells (detected by flow cytometry). With 6 bases removed from V and 3 bases from J, the gap between germline ends came to 18 bases. Germline-derived CDR1 and CDR2 are SEHNR and FQNEAQ (reference sequence). The CDR3 is made up of 15 amino acids. Input material: sorted CD4+, CD8+, or CD8+CD57+ T cells (not recorded which) from PBMCs. The V call is TRBV7-9, the J call TRBJ2-7, with unresolved D. The receptor's source is a human donor with aplastic anemia. CDR3 sequence: CASSVLETLLYEQYF. The CDR3 bases are TGTGCCAGCAGTGTACTTGAGACCCTACTCTACGAGCAGTACTTC.